The next 27 T cell receptor beta chains were all read from a single sample in a study of spatial heterogeneity in lung cancer. TCRdb called the 5' RACE reads again in MiXCR, with one record for every CDR3 protein. The table lists roughly 13,000 distinct CDR3 sequences, 3.5% to 4% of them singletons, with roughly 45% in the top ten. Time point specified: sample taken at primary tumor resection. Sequencing was performed on PBMCs, taken at surgery. These receptors all stem from a male donor with early-stage non-small cell lung cancer.

This clonotype was picked up many times. The genes are TRBV4-3 and TRBJ2-3; 7 bases are a match to TRBD2. The V and J ends lost 8 bases and 0 bases, in that order; junction bases with no gene match: 11. The CDR3 extends over 16 amino acids. The germline V gene has CDR1 LGHNA and CDR2 YSLEER. In DNA, the CDR3 is TGCGCCAGCCGACTAGCAGAGGAATTCAGCACAGATACGCAGTATTTT. As protein: CASRLAEEFSTDTQYF.

This clonotype was counted ten times or more. The rearrangement uses TRBV6-5 and TRBJ1-6; a weak D match, TRBD1 (5 bases). In germline, CDR1 is MNHEY, CDR2 SVGAGI. The CDR3 sequence is 15 residues long. The V end lost 2 bases, the J end lost 6 bases, and 11 bases lay between the germline ends. The CDR3 region is CASSYLTESNSPLHF. The CDR3 DNA reads TGTGCCAGCAGTTACCTGACAGAGAGTAATTCACCCCTCCACTTT.

This clonotype was counted many times. The chain uses TRBV7-9 and TRBJ1-2; 8 bases match TRBD1. The CDR3 consists of 14 residues. V was pared by 3 bases and J by 8 bases, with 8 bases of the junction left unmatched. Per the germline V gene, CDR1 is SEHNR and CDR2 is FQNEAQ (reference sequence). CDR3 DNA sequence: TGTGCCAGCAGCTTTGAGACAGACAGGGGCGGCTACACCTTC. This encodes CASSFETDRGGYTF.

This clonotype was recorded at least ten times. This rearrangement joins TRBV4-1 to TRBJ2-1, with D tentatively TRBD1 or TRBD2 (5 bases each). The CDR3 loop spans 15 amino acids. Looked up from germline, CDR1 is MGHRA and CDR2 is YSYEKL. V was pared by 2 bases and J by 7 bases, with 15 bases between. CDR3: CASSQPRDPLNEQFF. The CDR3, as DNA: TGCGCCAGCAGCCAACCCAGGGACCCTCTTAATGAGCAGTTCTTC.

This clonotype turned up a few times. J is TRBJ1-2 and V is TRBV28; D is undetermined. The CDR3 covers 13 residues. The V gene lost 4 bases and the J gene lost 4 bases, with 10 bases spanning the gap. CDR1 is MDHEN, CDR2 SYDVKM, per germline. CDR3 sequence reads: CASSSTVTYGYTF. CDR3 sequence (DNA): TGTGCCAGCAGTTCTACAGTGACCTATGGCTACACCTTC.

The rearrangement uses TRBV4-3 and TRBJ2-5; D is unresolved. Germline loops: CDR1 LGHNA, CDR2 YSLEER. CDR3 length equals 13 residues. V lost 1 base to trimming and J lost 1 base, with 4 bases between them. CDR3: CASSQAAQETQYF. Here the CDR3 DNA reads TGCGCCAGCAGCCAAGCTGCCCAAGAGACCCAGTACTTC.

This clonotype was counted at least ten times. The chain employs TRBV9 and TRBJ1-6, with 9 bases that match TRBD1. The CDR3 sequence is 15 residues long. Germline assignment: CDR1 SGDLS and CDR2 YYNGEE. V shed 3 bases, J shed 9 bases, and the junction held 7 bases outside the gene matches. The CDR3 bases are TGTGCCAGCAGCGCAACCGGGACAGGGTCTTCACCCCTCCACTTT. It specifies CASSATGTGSSPLHF.

This clonotype occurred many times. J is TRBJ1-5 and V is TRBV21-1. TRBV21-1 is tagged as a pseudogene. CDR3 length equals 9 residues. This CDR3 is CASRDPQHF. The CDR3 DNA is TGTGCCAGCCGAGACCCCCAGCATTTT.

This clonotype appeared many times. The V call is TRBV7-6, the J call TRBJ2-5, with 7 positions matching TRBD1. V was clipped by 4 bases and J by 6 bases; unmatched bases: 8. The CDR3 has 14 amino acids. Germline CDR1 SGHVS, CDR2 FNYEAQ. The CDR3 nucleotides are TGTGCCAGCAGCTCTTCGACAGGGTTACAGACCCAGTACTTC. Translated: CASSSSTGLQTQYF. Together with reference TRBV7-6 and TRBJ2-5, the CDR3 gives the full variable domain: GAGVSQSPRYKVTKRGQDVALRCDPISGHVSLYWYRQALGQGPEFLTYFNYEAQQDKSGLPNDRFSAERPEGSISTLTIQRTEQRDSAMYRCASSSSTGLQTQYFGPGTRLLVL.

This clonotype was observed many times. The chain couples TRBV7-2 to TRBJ1-5, with D possibly matching TRBD1 (5 bases). The CDR3 extends over 15 amino acids. Per germline, CDR1 SGHTA and CDR2 FQGNSA. V lost 1 base and J 2 bases, leaving 9 bases between the germline ends. Here the CDR3 reads CASSLVGGGNQPQHF. CDR3 in DNA: TGTGCCAGCAGCTTAGTGGGAGGGGGCAATCAGCCCCAGCATTTT.

This clonotype was recorded at least ten times. This chain joins TRBV7-6 and TRBJ2-3, with D maybe TRBD2 (5 bases). This CDR3 region has 15 residues. Germline V gene lookup returns CDR1 SGHVS and CDR2 FNYEAQ. Trimming removed 5 bases from V and 2 bases from J, with 14 bases in between. The CDR3 nucleotides are TGTGCCAGCAGCGAAGCGGCTGGGGACACAGATACGCAGTATTTT. This encodes CASSEAAGDTDTQYF. The whole variable domain, remainder taken from reference TRBV7-6 and TRBJ2-3, is GAGVSQSPRYKVTKRGQDVALRCDPISGHVSLYWYRQALGQGPEFLTYFNYEAQQDKSGLPNDRFSAERPEGSISTLTIQRTEQRDSAMYRCASSEAAGDTDTQYFGPGTRLTVL.

This clonotype was observed at least ten times. CDR3 nucleotides: TGCAGTGCTCGGGACCGGGTCGGTCCCCGAGAGCAGTACTTC. Translation gives CSARDRVGPREQYF. The chain has TRBV20-1 and TRBJ2-7; D may match TRBD1 or TRBD2 (5 bases each). The CDR3 contains 14 residues. Per germline, CDR1 DFQATT and CDR2 SNEGSKA (reference sequence). V lost 5 bases to trimming and J lost 7 bases, with 21 bases between them.

The table lists this clonotype with many counts. The chain combines TRBV6-6 with TRBJ2-5; D gene uncertain. The V gene lost 5 bases and the J gene lost 5 bases, with 9 bases spanning the gap. From germline, CDR1 is MNHNY and CDR2 SVGAGI (reference sequence). This CDR3 comprises 12 residues. The CDR3 loop reads CASSTTTETQYF. The CDR3, as DNA: TGTGCCAGCAGTACGACGACGGAGACCCAGTACTTC.

The chain couples TRBV25-1 to TRBJ2-2, with D possibly matching TRBD1 (6 bases). V gave up 7 bases and J gave up 1 base, with 16 bases separating them. The CDR3 length is 16 residues. Germline CDR1 reads MGHDK; CDR2 reads SYGVNS. In DNA form, the CDR3 reads TGTGCCAGCACTTCGCCGGGACATCTGAACACCGGGGAGCTGTTTTTT. Translated, it gives CASTSPGHLNTGELFF. Full variable domain (outside the CDR3, taken from reference TRBV25-1 and TRBJ2-2): EADIYQTPRYLVIGTGKKITLECSQTMGHDKMYWYQQDPGMELHLIHYSYGVNSTEKGDLSSESTVSRIRTEHFPLTLESARPSHTSQYLCASTSPGHLNTGELFFGEGSRLTVL.

This clonotype has a count of ten or more. The chain carries TRBV5-1 and TRBJ2-5; D may be TRBD2 (7 bases). This CDR3 is built from 14 residues. Germline V gene lookup returns CDR1 SGHRS and CDR2 YFSETQ. The V end was cut by 4 bases, the J end by 2 bases, with 12 bases between. Here the CDR3 reads CASSAQGGQETQYF. CDR3 sequence (DNA): TGCGCCAGCAGCGCACAGGGAGGGCAAGAGACCCAGTACTTC.

This clonotype was seen only a few times. CDR3 sequence reads: CASSLGQGRQNIQYF. The CDR3 DNA reads TGTGCCAGCAGCTTAGGGCAGGGGAGGCAAAACATTCAGTACTTC. The chain has TRBV11-2 and TRBJ2-4; possibly TRBD1 or TRBD2 for D (6 bases each). CDR3 size: 15 residues. V was shortened by 1 base and J by 5 bases, with 12 bases between the two germline ends. Germline V gene data show CDR1 as SGHAT and CDR2 as FQNNGV. The full variable domain, its missing parts supplied by reference TRBV11-2 and TRBJ2-4, is EAGVAQSPRYKIIEKRQSVAFWCNPISGHATLYWYQQILGQGPKLLIQFQNNGVVDDSQLPKDRFSAERLKGVDSTLKIQPAKLEDSAVYLCASSLGQGRQNIQYFGAGTRLSVL.

Ten or more counts support this clonotype. This chain links TRBV20-1 with TRBJ1-2; maybe TRBD1 (6 bases). V gave up 5 bases and J gave up 7 bases, with 14 bases separating them. The CDR3 length is 12 residues. The V gene's germline CDR1 is DFQATT and CDR2 SNEGSKA (reference sequence). CDR3 region: CSAPQGVIGYTF. Here the CDR3 DNA reads TGCAGTGCTCCACAGGGCGTGATTGGCTACACCTTC.

This clonotype was seen at least ten times. This rearrangement joins TRBV29-1 to TRBJ2-7, with TRBD1 matching over 10 bases. Trimming took 6 bases from V and 4 from J; bases not matched to a gene: 6. There are 13 residues in the CDR3. Germline-derived CDR1 and CDR2 are SQVTM and ANQGSEA. CDR3 nucleotides: TGCAGCGTCTGGGACAGGGGCTTATACGAGCAGTACTTC. It is translated as CSVWDRGLYEQYF.

This clonotype was recorded at least ten times. V and J are TRBV28 and TRBJ1-2, with D perhaps TRBD1 (5 bases). Germline V CDR1 and CDR2: MDHEN, SYDVKM. The CDR3 is made up of 16 amino acids. V was cut by 4 bases and J by 4 bases, with 19 bases left in between. CDR3 sequence: CASSSVGGGDGYGYTF. In DNA, the CDR3 is TGTGCCAGCAGTTCCGTTGGCGGGGGTGATGGCTATGGCTACACCTTC.

This clonotype was recorded many times. The rearrangement uses TRBV19 and TRBJ2-5; D possibly corresponds to TRBD1 (6 bases). Trimming removed 7 bases from V and 4 bases from J, with 22 bases in between. Per germline, CDR1 LNHDA and CDR2 SQIVND (reference sequence). The CDR3 length is 16 residues. As DNA, the CDR3 is TGTGCCAGTACCCATACCACAGGGTCGATAGGAGAGACCCAGTACTTC. Residues: CASTHTTGSIGETQYF.

This clonotype was picked up a small number of times. The chain joins TRBV6-5 to TRBJ2-2; D possibly matches TRBD1 or TRBD2 (5 bases each). With 5 bases removed from V and 0 bases from J, the gap between germline ends came to 16 bases. CDR3 length equals 17 residues. CDR1 MNHEY and CDR2 SVGAGI come from the germline V gene. DNA of the CDR3: TGTGCCAGCAGTCCAAACTACGGGACGGCGAACACCGGGGAGCTGTTTTTT. Translation gives CASSPNYGTANTGELFF.

This clonotype was seen many times. The chain uses TRBV9 and TRBJ2-1; TRBD2 is a possible D gene (5 bases). CDR1 is SGDLS, CDR2 YYNGEE, per germline. This CDR3 region has 13 residues. V was clipped by 4 bases and J by 8 bases, with 13 bases between them. CDR3 sequence: CASSSGRPHEQFF. CDR3 sequence (DNA): TGTGCCAGCAGCAGCGGCAGACCCCATGAGCAGTTCTTC.

This CDR3 is CAISELRTSGNTGELFF. The CDR3 DNA reads as TGTGCCATCAGTGAGTTACGGACTAGCGGAAACACCGGGGAGCTGTTTTTT. V is TRBV10-3 and J is TRBJ2-2; TRBD2 matches at 10 bases. The CDR3 extends over 17 amino acids. V was pared by 1 base and J by 2 bases, with 4 bases of the junction left unmatched. CDR1 and CDR2 (germline): ENHRY, SYGVKD.

This clonotype came up many times. The rearrangement links TRBV5-1 to TRBJ2-5, with 15 nucleotides matching TRBD2. The ends lost 7 bases at V and 4 bases at J; junction bases unmatched: 5. Germline lookup yields CDR1 SGHRS and CDR2 YFSETQ. The CDR3 extends over 15 amino acids. This CDR3 is CASSPGLAGGETQYF. The CDR3 DNA reads TGCGCCAGCTCCCCGGGACTAGCGGGAGGAGAGACCCAGTACTTC.

This clonotype was recorded many times. The V and J genes are TRBV20-1 and TRBJ2-7, with 16 bases aligning to TRBD2. The CDR3 covers 15 residues. Trimming took 5 bases from V and 2 from J; bases not matched to a gene: 3. CDR1 is DFQATT, CDR2 SNEGSKA, per germline (reference sequence). CDR3 DNA: TGCAGTGCTCAGGGGACTAGCGGGAGGGCCTACGAGCAGTACTTC. Its translation is CSAQGTSGRAYEQYF.

CDR3 amino acids: CSAIDRGRDEQYF. CDR3 nucleotide sequence: TGCAGTGCTATAGACAGGGGACGTGACGAGCAGTACTTC. The chain employs TRBV20-1 and TRBJ2-7; TRBD1 matches 8 bases. The ends lost 4 bases at V and 5 bases at J; junction bases unmatched: 7. In germline, CDR1 is DFQATT, CDR2 SNEGSKA (reference sequence). CDR3 size: 13 residues.

This clonotype has ten or more counts. This chain uses TRBV12-3 or TRBV12-4 with TRBJ1-5; a possible D gene is TRBD1 (6 bases). The CDR3 length is 13 residues. V was cut by 8 bases and J by 3 bases, with 11 bases left in between. CDR3 coding DNA: TGTGCCAGCGCGGACAGTTACAATCAGCCCCAGCATTTT. Its translation is CASADSYNQPQHF.